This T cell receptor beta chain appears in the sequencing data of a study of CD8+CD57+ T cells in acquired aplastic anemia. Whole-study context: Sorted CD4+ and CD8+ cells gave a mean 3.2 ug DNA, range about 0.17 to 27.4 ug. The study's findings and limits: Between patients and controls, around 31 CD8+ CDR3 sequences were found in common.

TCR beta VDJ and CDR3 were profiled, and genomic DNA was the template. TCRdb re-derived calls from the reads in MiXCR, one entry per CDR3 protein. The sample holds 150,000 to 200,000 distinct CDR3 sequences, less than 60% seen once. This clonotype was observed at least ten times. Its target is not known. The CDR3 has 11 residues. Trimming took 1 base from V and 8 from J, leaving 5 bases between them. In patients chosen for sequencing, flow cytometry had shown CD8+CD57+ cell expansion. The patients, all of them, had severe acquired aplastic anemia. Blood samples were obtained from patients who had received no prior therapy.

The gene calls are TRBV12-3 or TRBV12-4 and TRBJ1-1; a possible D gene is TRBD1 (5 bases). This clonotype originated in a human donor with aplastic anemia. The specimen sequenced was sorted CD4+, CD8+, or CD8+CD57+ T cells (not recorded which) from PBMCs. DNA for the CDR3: TGTGCCAGCAGTTTAGGGGGCGAAGCTTTCTTT. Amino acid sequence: CASSLGGEAFF.